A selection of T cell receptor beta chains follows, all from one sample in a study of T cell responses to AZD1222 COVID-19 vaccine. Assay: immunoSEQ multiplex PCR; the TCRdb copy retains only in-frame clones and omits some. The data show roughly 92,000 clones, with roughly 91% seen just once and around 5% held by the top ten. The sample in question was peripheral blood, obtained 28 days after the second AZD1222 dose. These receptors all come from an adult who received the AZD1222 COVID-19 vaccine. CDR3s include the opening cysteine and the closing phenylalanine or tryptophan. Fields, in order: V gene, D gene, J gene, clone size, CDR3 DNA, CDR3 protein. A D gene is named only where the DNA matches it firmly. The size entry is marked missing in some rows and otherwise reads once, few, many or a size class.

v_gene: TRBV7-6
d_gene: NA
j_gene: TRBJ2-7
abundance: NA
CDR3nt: TGTGCCAGCGGGCCGTTGGGTAGTATCTCGAACGAGCAGTACTTC
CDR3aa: CASGPLGSISNEQYF

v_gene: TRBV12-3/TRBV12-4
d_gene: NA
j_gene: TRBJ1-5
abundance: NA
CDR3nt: TGTGCCAGCCGCCGACAGCCTAACCAGCCCCAGCATTTT
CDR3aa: CASRRQPNQPQHF

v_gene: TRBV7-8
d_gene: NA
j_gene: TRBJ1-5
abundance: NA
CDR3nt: TGTGCCAGCAGCCTCTCGAGACAATCACGGTGGCAGCCCCAGCATTTT
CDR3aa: CASSLSRQSRWQPQHF

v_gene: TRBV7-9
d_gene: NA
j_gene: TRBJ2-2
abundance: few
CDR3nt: TGTGCCAGCAGCTTAGCAACCCCCCTCGGGGCCGGGGAGCTGTTTTTT
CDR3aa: CASSLATPLGAGELFF

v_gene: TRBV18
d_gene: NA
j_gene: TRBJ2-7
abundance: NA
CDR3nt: TGTGCCAGCTCACCACAGCTAGATTACTACGAGCAGTACTTC
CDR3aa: CASSPQLDYYEQYF

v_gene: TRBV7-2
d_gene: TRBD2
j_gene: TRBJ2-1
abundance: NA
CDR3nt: TGTGCCAGCAGCTTAGTCCGGCTAGCGGGGTACAATGAGCAGTTCTTC
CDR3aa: CASSLVRLAGYNEQFF

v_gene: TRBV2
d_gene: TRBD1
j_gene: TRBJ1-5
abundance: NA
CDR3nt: TGTGCCAGCCAGGGGGCGCAACGACAGCCCCAGCATTTT
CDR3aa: CASQGAQRQPQHF

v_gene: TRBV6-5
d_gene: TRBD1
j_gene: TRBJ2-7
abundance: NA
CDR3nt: TGTGCCAGCAGTTACTCGGACAGGGGGCCCTACGAGCAGTACTTC
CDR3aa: CASSYSDRGPYEQYF

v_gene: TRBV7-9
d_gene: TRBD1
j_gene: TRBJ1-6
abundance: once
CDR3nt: TGTGCCAGCGACACAGGGGTAGGGTCACCCCTCCACTTT
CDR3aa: CASDTGVGSPLHF

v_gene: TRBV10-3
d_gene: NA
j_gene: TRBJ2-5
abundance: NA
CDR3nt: TGTGCCATCAGTTTGGGAGTGCGGGGTTCCGGGGAGACCCAGTACTTC
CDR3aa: CAISLGVRGSGETQYF